These T cell receptor beta chains were read from a single sample in a study of blood T cell repertoires in COVID-19. Assay used: immunoSEQ multiplex PCR; TCRdb lists only in-frame clones, some missing. Of roughly 100,000 clones listed, 69% are singletons. The specimen sequenced was peripheral blood. The receptor source for this set is a man at least 80 years old with acute or convalescent COVID-19. Both conserved end residues are part of each CDR3. D genes are given only for firm matches. Not all rows give a size; the values are once, few, many and, for expanded clones, a class.

J gene | D gene | clone size | V gene | CDR3 protein | CDR3 DNA
TRBJ1-4 | NA | once | TRBV19 | CASSIIPAEKLFF | TGTGCCAGTAGTATAATCCCTGCGGAAAAACTGTTTTTT
TRBJ1-6 | NA | NA | TRBV6-5 | CASRWDTDNSPLHF | TGTGCCAGCAGATGGGACACTGATAATTCACCCCTCCACTTT
TRBJ2-3 | TRBD2 | few | TRBV27 | CASSPTSGFTDTQYF | TGTGCCAGCAGTCCCACTAGCGGGTTCACAGATACGCAGTATTTT
TRBJ1-1 | NA | once | TRBV5-1 | CASSYGQSEAFF | TGCGCCAGCAGCTACGGACAGTCTGAAGCTTTCTTT
TRBJ2-1 | NA | NA | TRBV30 | CAGGRSYNEQFF | TGTGCCGGAGGGAGGTCCTACAATGAGCAGTTCTTC
TRBJ1-2 | TRBD1 | NA | TRBV5-5 | CASSLAQDRGRFHYGYTF | TGTGCCAGCAGCTTGGCACAGGACAGGGGGCGGTTTCACTATGGCTACACCTTC
TRBJ2-7 | TRBD2 | NA | TRBV7-2 | CASIAGGGHEQYF | TGTGCCAGCATTGCGGGAGGAGGCCACGAGCAGTACTTC
TRBJ1-1 | NA | NA | TRBV18 | CASSVEYTKNTEAFF | TGTGCCAGCTCTGTCGAGTACACTAAGAACACTGAAGCTTTCTTT
TRBJ2-1 | TRBD1 | NA | TRBV9 | CASSAKLGQRLRSSYNEQFF | TGTGCCAGCAGTGCTAAACTGGGACAGCGACTTAGAAGCTCCTACAATGAGCAGTTCTTC
TRBJ1-2 | NA | NA | TRBV6-5 | CASSQGQNYGYTF | TGTGCCAGCAGTCAGGGACAAAACTATGGCTACACCTTC
TRBJ2-2 | NA | NA | TRBV6-5 | CASTDYPNTGELFF | TGTGCCAGCACGGACTACCCGAACACCGGGGAGCTGTTTTTT
TRBJ2-2 | NA | NA | TRBV11-2 | CASTRWRTGELFF | TGTGCCAGCACAAGGTGGCGGACCGGGGAGCTGTTTTTT
TRBJ1-1 | NA | NA | TRBV4-1 | CASSQDRSTEAFF | TGCGCCAGCAGCCAAGATCGGAGCACTGAAGCTTTCTTT
TRBJ2-3 | TRBD2 | few | TRBV6-2/TRBV6-3 | CASSYSKVAGDTDTQYF | TGTGCCAGCAGTTACTCGAAGGTAGCGGGAGATACAGATACGCAGTATTTT
TRBJ2-2 | TRBD1 | NA | TRBV18 | CASSPRRQGVGELFF | TGTGCCAGCTCACCCCGGAGACAGGGCGTCGGGGAGCTGTTTTTT
TRBJ1-5 | NA | NA | TRBV19 | CASSTESNQPQHF | TGTGCCAGTAGTACGGAGAGCAATCAGCCCCAGCATTTT
TRBJ2-5 | TRBD1 | once | TRBV19 | CASSSRDRLQETQYF | TGTGCCAGTAGTTCGAGGGACAGACTTCAAGAGACCCAGTACTTC
TRBJ2-7 | TRBD1 | NA | TRBV7-9 | CASSPRTGGASEQYF | TGTGCCAGCAGCCCAAGGACAGGGGGCGCATCCGAGCAGTACTTC
TRBJ2-3 | TRBD2 | NA | TRBV19 | CASHPRTSGSDTQYF | TGTGCCAGCCACCCCCGGACTAGCGGGAGTGATACGCAGTATTTT
TRBJ2-1 | TRBD2 | NA | TRBV5-1 | CASSFRRGTYNEQFF | TGCGCCAGCAGCTTTCGGCGGGGGACCTACAATGAGCAGTTCTTC
TRBJ2-7 | TRBD1 | NA | TRBV4-3 | CASSLLFGTGVYEQYF | TGCGCCAGCAGCCTTCTTTTTGGGACAGGAGTCTACGAGCAGTACTTC
TRBJ2-2 | NA | NA | TRBV6-5 | CASKGLRANTGELFF | TGTGCCAGCAAAGGACTCCGCGCGAACACCGGGGAGCTGTTTTTT
TRBJ2-6 | NA | NA | TRBV7-9 | CASSFSSGANVLTF | TGTGCCAGCAGCTTCTCTTCTGGGGCCAACGTCCTGACTTTC
TRBJ2-1 | TRBD2 | NA | TRBV28 | CASRRTSSYNEQFF | TGTGCCAGCAGGCGGACTAGTTCTTACAATGAGCAGTTCTTC
TRBJ1-2 | NA | NA | TRBV11-2 | CASSSSPSSYGYTF | TGTGCCAGCAGCTCGAGCCCAAGCTCCTATGGCTACACCTTC
TRBJ1-1 | TRBD1 | few | TRBV18 | CASSTKQGARTEAFF | TGTGCCAGCTCAACTAAACAGGGGGCGCGCACTGAAGCTTTCTTT
TRBJ2-5 | NA | NA | TRBV6-5 | CASNRGAWETQYF | TGTGCCAGCAATCGGGGGGCCTGGGAGACCCAGTACTTC